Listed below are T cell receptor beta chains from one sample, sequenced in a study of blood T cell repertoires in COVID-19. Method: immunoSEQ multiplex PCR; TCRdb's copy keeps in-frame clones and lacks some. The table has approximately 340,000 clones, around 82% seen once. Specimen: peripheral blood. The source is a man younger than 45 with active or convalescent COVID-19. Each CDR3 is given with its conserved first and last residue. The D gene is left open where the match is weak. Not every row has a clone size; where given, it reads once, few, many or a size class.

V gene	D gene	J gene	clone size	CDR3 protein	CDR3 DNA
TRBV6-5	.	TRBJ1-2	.	CASSYTVTGFGYTF	TGTGCCAGCAGTTACACCGTTACAGGGTTCGGCTACACCTTC
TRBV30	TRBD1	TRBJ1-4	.	CAWTTGGEKLFF	TGTGCCTGGACGACAGGGGGTGAAAAACTGTTTTTT
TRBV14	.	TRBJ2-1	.	CASSRQASYNEQFF	TGTGCCAGCAGTAGACAGGCCTCCTACAATGAGCAGTTCTTC
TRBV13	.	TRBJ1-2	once	CASSLEAGPNYGYTF	TGTGCCAGCAGCTTAGAGGCAGGGCCTAACTATGGCTACACCTTC
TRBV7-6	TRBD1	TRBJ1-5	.	CASSPDRAPYSNQPQHF	TGTGCCAGCAGCCCGGACAGGGCCCCCTATAGCAATCAGCCCCAGCATTTT
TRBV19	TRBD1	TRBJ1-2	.	CASRDRGKFTNYGYTF	TGTGCCAGTAGAGACAGGGGGAAATTTACTAACTATGGCTACACCTTC
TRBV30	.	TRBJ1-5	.	CAWSVGQTSNQPQHF	TGTGCCTGGAGTGTAGGACAGACTAGCAATCAGCCCCAGCATTTT
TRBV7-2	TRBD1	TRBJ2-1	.	CASRSRGTVPYNEQFF	TGTGCCAGCAGGTCCAGGGGGACGGTCCCCTACAATGAGCAGTTCTTC
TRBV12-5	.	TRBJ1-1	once	CASGLFTNTEAFF	TGTGCTAGTGGTTTGTTCACTAACACTGAAGCTTTCTTT
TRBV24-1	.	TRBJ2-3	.	CATSDLGLPSDTQYF	TGTGCCACCAGTGATTTGGGACTACCGTCAGATACGCAGTATTTT
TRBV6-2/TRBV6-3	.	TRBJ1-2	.	CASSYLTGFYGYTF	TGTGCCAGCAGTTACCTGACAGGCTTCTATGGCTACACCTTC
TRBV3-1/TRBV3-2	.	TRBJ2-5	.	CASSQDGAVRYF	TGTGCCAGCAGCCAAGATGGAGCAGTCCGGTACTTC
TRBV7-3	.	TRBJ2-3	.	CASSLGATDTQYF	TGTGCCAGCAGCTTGGGGGCTACAGATACGCAGTATTTT
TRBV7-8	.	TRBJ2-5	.	CASSFNYQETQYF	TGTGCCAGCAGCTTCAACTACCAGGAGACCCAGTACTTC
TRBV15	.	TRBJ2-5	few	CATSSPSEGLPQETQYF	TGTGCCACCAGCAGTCCCTCGGAGGGGCTACCCCAAGAGACCCAGTACTTC
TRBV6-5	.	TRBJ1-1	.	CASSYRTAQNTEAFF	TGTGCCAGCAGTTACCGGACAGCTCAGAACACTGAAGCTTTCTTT
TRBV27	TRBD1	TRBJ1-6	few	CASSPGTGDSPLHF	TGTGCCAGCAGTCCCGGGACAGGGGATTCACCCCTCCACTTT
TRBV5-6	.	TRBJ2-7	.	CASSLMRQEVKYF	TGTGCCAGCAGCCTCATGAGACAGGAGGTTAAGTACTTC
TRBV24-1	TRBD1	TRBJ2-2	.	CATSDKSRTGAAGELFF	TGTGCCACCAGTGACAAATCGCGGACAGGAGCGGCCGGGGAGCTGTTTTTT
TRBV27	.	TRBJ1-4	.	CAMRMGAISEKLFF	TGTGCCATGCGGATGGGGGCTATTAGTGAAAAACTGTTTTTT
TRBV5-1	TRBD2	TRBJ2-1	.	CASSFGVLAGGRNEQFF	TGCGCCAGCAGCTTCGGCGTACTAGCGGGAGGGAGGAATGAGCAGTTCTTC
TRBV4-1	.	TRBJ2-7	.	CASSLRGFNEQYF	TGCGCCAGCAGCCTCAGGGGTTTCAACGAGCAGTACTTC